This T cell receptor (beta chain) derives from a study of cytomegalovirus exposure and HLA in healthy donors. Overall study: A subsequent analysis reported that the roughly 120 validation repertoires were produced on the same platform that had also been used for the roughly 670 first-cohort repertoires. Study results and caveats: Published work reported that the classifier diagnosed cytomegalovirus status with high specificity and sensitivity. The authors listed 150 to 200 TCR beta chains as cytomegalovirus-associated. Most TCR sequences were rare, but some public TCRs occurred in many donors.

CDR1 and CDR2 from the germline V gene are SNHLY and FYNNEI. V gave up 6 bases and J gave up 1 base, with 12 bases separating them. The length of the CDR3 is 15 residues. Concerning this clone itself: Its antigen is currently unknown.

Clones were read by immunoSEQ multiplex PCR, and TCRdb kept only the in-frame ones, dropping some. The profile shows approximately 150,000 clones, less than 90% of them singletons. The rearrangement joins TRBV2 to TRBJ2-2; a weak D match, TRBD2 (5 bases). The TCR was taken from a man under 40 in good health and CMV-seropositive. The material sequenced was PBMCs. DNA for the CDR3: TGTGCCAGCAGAGGAGGTACGGGGAACACCGGGGAGCTGTTTTTT. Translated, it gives CASRGGTGNTGELFF.